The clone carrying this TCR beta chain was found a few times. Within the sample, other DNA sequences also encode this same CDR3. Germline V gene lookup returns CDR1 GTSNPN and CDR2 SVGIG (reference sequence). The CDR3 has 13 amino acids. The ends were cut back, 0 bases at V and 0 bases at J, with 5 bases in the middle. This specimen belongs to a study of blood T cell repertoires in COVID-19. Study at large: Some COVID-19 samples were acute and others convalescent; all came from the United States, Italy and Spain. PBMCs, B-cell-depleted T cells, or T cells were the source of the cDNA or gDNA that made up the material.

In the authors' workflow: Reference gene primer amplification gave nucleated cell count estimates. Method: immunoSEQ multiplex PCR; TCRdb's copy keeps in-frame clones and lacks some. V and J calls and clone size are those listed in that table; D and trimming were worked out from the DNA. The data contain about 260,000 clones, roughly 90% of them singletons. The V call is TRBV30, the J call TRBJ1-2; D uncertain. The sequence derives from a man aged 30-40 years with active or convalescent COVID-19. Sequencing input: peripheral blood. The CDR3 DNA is TGTGCCTGGAGTGTACAAGCTAACTATGGCTACACCTTC. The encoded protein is CAWSVQANYGYTF.